The TCR beta chain described here comes from a study of blood T cell repertoires in COVID-19. Across the whole study: The United States, Italy and Spain were the sources of the acute and convalescent COVID-19 samples. Nucleic acid was either cDNA or gDNA, and it came from T cells, B-cell-depleted T cells, or PBMCs.

Patients at the Seattle site were enrolled during active infection and followed longitudinally. In its sample, this clone was seen once. In the original analysis: Scientists estimated how many nucleated cells there were by amplifying reference gene primers. Assay used: immunoSEQ multiplex PCR; TCRdb lists only in-frame clones, some missing. That table supplies the V and J calls and clone size; D and trimming were determined from the DNA. The sample lists roughly 300,000 clones; approximately 87% were seen once. CDR1 is MDHEN and CDR2 is SYDVKM in the germline V gene. This CDR3 contains 16 residues. The V gene end was trimmed by 6 bases and the J gene end by 7 bases; junction bases not matched to a gene: 11.

This sequence joins TRBV28 and TRBJ1-4, with 10 bases aligning to TRBD1. Source material: peripheral blood. This TCR was recovered from a woman in her 30s with COVID-19, enrolled during active disease. The CDR3 DNA reads as TGTGCCAGCAGCCCGGGACAGGGGACATATGGTGAAAAACTGTTTTTT. Encoded protein: CASSPGQGTYGEKLFF.